The clone carrying this TCR beta chain appeared many times. Its antigen is not known. The data were taken from a study of identical twins. TCRdb re-called the 5' RACE reads with MiXCR, one entry per CDR3 protein. The sample has 550,000 to 800,000 distinct CDR3 sequences, about 7% seen once. Findings of the study overall: There were fewer insertions in abundant cord blood beta clonotypes, but memory repertoires showed no such pattern. Beta out-of-frame sequences displayed a weaker excess of sharing between twins. Possibly, invariant MAIT and iNKT cells partly confounded zero-insertion analyses.

These data also formed part of another study, on yellow fever vaccine responses in identical twins.

The TCR was taken from a woman under 30 in good health. Sequenced input: PBMCs.

CDR3 protein: CASSLPPPDEQFF. CDR3 nucleotide sequence: TGTGCCAGCAGCTTACCCCCCCCAGATGAGCAGTTCTTC. This chain uses TRBV7-2 with TRBJ2-1; D uncertain. V was pared by 2 bases and J by 8 bases, with 10 bases between. Germline V gives CDR1 SGHTA, CDR2 FQGNSA. This CDR3 region has 13 residues.